The TCR beta chain under discussion was sequenced for a study of response to subunit inactivated influenza vaccine. This CDR3 has 12 residues. V lost 3 bases and J 15 bases, leaving 16 bases between the germline ends. Germline CDR1 SGHDT, CDR2 YYEEEE. TCRdb reprocessed the RT-PCR reads with MiXCR, giving one entry per CDR3 protein. The sample records about 570,000 distinct CDR3 sequences, approximately 10% being singletons. The data also belong to a second study, concerning T cells expressing NK-cell markers. That work contributes: What made the TCR beta cDNA was 5'RACE template switching with UMIs. It was sorted CD3+CD56+NKG2C+, CD3+CD56+NKG2C- and CD3+CD56-NKG2C+ T cells that supplied the TCR beta repertoires. The study sequenced eight donors, seven HCMV-seropositive and one seronegative. The CD3+CD56-NKG2C+ fraction was also led by these clonotypes in a few donors. Certain NKG2C+ T cell clones were expanded, and their HCMV specificity remained unclear.

The genes are TRBV5-6 and TRBJ2-1; a weak D match, TRBD1 (5 bases). The origin of this receptor is a man aged 50 or older who received an inactivated influenza vaccine. The input for sequencing was PBMCs from blood, taken on the day of vaccination. The CDR3 protein is CASSSRQGWRFF. The DNA for the CDR3 is TGTGCCAGCAGCTCAAGGCAGGGATGGCGGTTCTTC.